The 21 T cell receptor beta chains in this list originate from one sample, sequenced in a study of blood T cells in healthy people across ages. It was with a sample-barcoded 5' primer and a J-beta primer mix that a second PCR of roughly 7 to 12 cycles was run. TCRdb independently ran MiXCR on the 5' RACE reads; one entry per CDR3 protein. The sample contains 1.8 million or so distinct CDR3 sequences, roughly two fifths of which appear only once. Sample: blood. The receptors were gathered from a human donor in good health.

The chain links TRBV5-5 to TRBJ2-5; TRBD1 is a possible D gene (5 bases). This CDR3 comprises 14 residues. The V gene's germline CDR1 is SGHKS and CDR2 YYEKEE (reference sequence). The V end lost 2 bases, the J end lost 3 bases, and 11 bases lay between the germline ends. The CDR3 loop reads CASSFQGIEETQYF. DNA of the CDR3: TGTGCCAGCAGCTTTCAGGGCATCGAAGAGACCCAGTACTTC. Full variable domain (missing parts from reference TRBV5-5 and TRBJ2-5): DAGVTQSPTHLIKTRGQQVTLRCSPISGHKSVSWYQQVLGQGPQFIFQYYEKEERGRGNFPDRFSARQFPNYSSELNVNALLLGDSALYLCASSFQGIEETQYFGPGTRLLVL.

The chain joins TRBV12-3 or TRBV12-4 to TRBJ2-7; D ambiguous. V was clipped by 4 bases and J by 0 bases, with 19 bases between them. This CDR3 comprises 17 residues. In DNA form, the CDR3 reads TGTGCCAGCAGTTCCTGGACCCTAGGGCCCCGCTCCTACGAGCAGTACTTC. Encoded protein: CASSSWTLGPRSYEQYF.

J is TRBJ2-3 and V is TRBV9, with unresolved D. V was pared by 0 bases and J by 4 bases, with 3 bases between. The CDR3 has 12 amino acids. CDR1 is SGDLS and CDR2 is YYNGEE in the germline V gene. This chain's CDR3 is CASSVVSDTQYF. The CDR3 DNA is TGTGCCAGCAGCGTAGTGTCAGATACGCAGTATTTT.

This clonotype was recorded at least ten times. The chain is built from TRBV7-3 and TRBJ2-5; 8 nucleotides agree with TRBD2. Germline lookup yields CDR1 SGHTA and CDR2 FQGTGA. This CDR3 has 15 amino acids. V was clipped by 1 base and J by 2 bases; unmatched bases: 3. The CDR3 sequence: CASSLNGGGQETQYF. DNA for the CDR3: TGTGCCAGCAGCTTAAACGGGGGGGGACAAGAGACCCAGTACTTC.

This clonotype was counted between two and nine times. J is TRBJ2-1 and V is TRBV5-1, with 8 bases lining up with TRBD2. V lost 2 bases, J lost 5 bases, and 3 bases stayed unmatched. The CDR3 extends over 14 amino acids. From germline, CDR1 is SGHRS and CDR2 YFSETQ. The chain's CDR3 is CASSFFGGDNEQFF. The CDR3 DNA sequence: TGCGCCAGCAGCTTCTTCGGGGGGGACAATGAGCAGTTCTTC.

This rearrangement joins TRBV7-2 to TRBJ2-5; 10 nucleotides agree with TRBD1. Germline lookup yields CDR1 SGHTA and CDR2 FQGNSA. V shed 0 bases, J shed 7 bases, and the junction held 2 bases outside the gene matches. This CDR3 contains 14 residues. Here the CDR3 reads CASSLAGQGSTQYF. For the CDR3, the DNA is TGTGCCAGCAGCTTAGCGGGACAGGGGTCGACCCAGTACTTC.

The rearrangement uses TRBV12-3 or TRBV12-4 and TRBJ1-5; D remains ambiguous. The CDR3 has 14 residues. V dropped 3 bases and J dropped 6 bases, with 12 bases sitting between them. The CDR3 region has the DNA TGTGCCAGCAGTTTCTTATTTGGTGGTCAGCCCCAGCATTTT. Its protein product is CASSFLFGGQPQHF.

The chain couples TRBV7-9 to TRBJ2-6, with TRBD1 matching 7 bases. The CDR3 sequence is 18 residues long. After removal of 5 bases from V and 0 bases from J, the junction contained 10 bases not matched to a gene. Looked up from germline, CDR1 is SEHNR and CDR2 is FQNEAQ (reference sequence). The CDR3 loop is CASSPKGQPLSGANVLTF. CDR3 bases: TGTGCCAGCAGCCCGAAGGGACAGCCGCTCTCTGGGGCCAACGTCCTGACTTTC.

This clonotype appeared a few times. The V and J genes are TRBV4-3 and TRBJ2-5, with a weak D call TRBD2 (5 bases). V was pared by 5 bases and J by 5 bases, with 18 bases between. The germline V gene encodes CDR1 LGHNA and CDR2 YSLEER. The CDR3 is 15 amino acids. The CDR3 DNA follows: TGCGCCAGCAGCTCTTATCAGGCAACGGGGGAGACCCAGTACTTC. Protein: CASSSYQATGETQYF.

This clonotype was recorded many times. The chain has TRBV12-3 or TRBV12-4 and TRBJ1-1; D is perhaps TRBD1 (5 bases). V shed 6 bases and J shed 8 bases, with 10 bases lying between them. The CDR3 consists of 11 residues. The CDR3 loop is CASSFGGEAFF. Written as DNA, the CDR3 is TGTGCCAGCAGCTTTGGGGGGGAAGCTTTCTTT.

This sequence joins TRBV4-1 and TRBJ1-2; a weak D match, TRBD1 (5 bases). Looked up from germline, CDR1 is MGHRA and CDR2 is YSYEKL. The CDR3 covers 13 residues. V was shortened by 5 bases and J by 6 bases, with 13 bases between the two germline ends. Written as DNA, the CDR3 is TGCGCCAGCAGCTTCGACAAGGGGCATGGCTACACCTTC. Protein: CASSFDKGHGYTF.

With regard to this clonotype: The junction shows a germline mismatch at one end, possibly a read error. V and J are TRBV28 and TRBJ1-5; perhaps TRBD1 as D (5 bases). Per the germline V gene, CDR1 is MDHEN and CDR2 is SYDVKM. This CDR3 spans 14 amino acids. The CDR3 protein is CAGRLTDSNQPQHF. For the CDR3, the DNA is TGTGCCGGCAGGTTGACAGATAGCAATCAGCCCCAGCATTTT. The variable domain in full, completed from reference TRBV28 and TRBJ1-5, reads DVKVTQSSRYLVKRTGEKVFLECVQDMDHENMFWYRQDPGLGLRLIYFSYDVKMKEKGDIPEGYSVSREKKERFSLILESASTNQTSMYLCAGRLTDSNQPQHFGDGTRLSIL.

The chain has TRBV12-3 or TRBV12-4 and TRBJ2-5; D remains unclear. Trimming stripped 1 base from V and 2 bases from J, with 17 bases between. The CDR3 length is 17 residues. The CDR3 loop is CASSLGLQNDVQETQYF. The CDR3 bases are TGTGCCAGCAGTTTAGGGCTTCAAAATGACGTACAAGAGACCCAGTACTTC.

This chain links TRBV7-9 with TRBJ1-2; unclear D gene. CDR1 is SEHNR, CDR2 FQNEAQ, per germline (reference sequence). This CDR3 has 13 amino acids. The germline V and J ends were trimmed by 0 bases and 8 bases, with 10 bases remaining between them. The CDR3 nucleotides are TGTGCCAGCAGCTTAGCGGTTGGGGAAGGCTACACCTTC. Translation gives CASSLAVGEGYTF.

This clonotype has only a few counts. This chain joins TRBV10-3 and TRBJ2-3; D may be TRBD2 (7 bases). CDR3 length: 14 amino acids. Per germline, CDR1 ENHRY and CDR2 SYGVKD. The V gene lost 7 bases and the J gene lost 0 bases, with 11 bases spanning the gap. The CDR3 here is CAINGGLSTDTQYF. The CDR3 DNA is TGTGCCATCAACGGGGGGCTGAGCACAGATACGCAGTATTTT.

The chain employs TRBV12-3 or TRBV12-4 and TRBJ1-1; possible D gene TRBD1, 5 bases. Trimming left V 4 bases short and J 4 bases short, with 13 bases between. CDR3 size: 14 residues. CDR3 loop: CASSWGRKSTEAFF. The CDR3 nucleotides are TGTGCCAGCAGTTGGGGCAGGAAGAGCACTGAAGCTTTCTTT.

This clonotype was detected a few times. This chain links TRBV29-1 with TRBJ2-5, with TRBD2 as a possible D gene (6 bases). The V and J ends lost 0 bases and 5 bases respectively, with 16 bases between them. The germline CDR1 and CDR2 sequences are SQVTM and ANQGSEA. The CDR3 runs to 15 residues. The chain's CDR3 is CSVEDPGRGRETQYF. The CDR3 DNA is TGCAGCGTTGAAGACCCGGGGCGGGGTCGGGAGACCCAGTACTTC.

The CDR3 is CASSLARQGDAEQFF. As DNA, the CDR3 is TGCGCCAGCAGCTTGGCTCGACAGGGGGATGCTGAGCAGTTCTTC. J is TRBJ2-1 and V is TRBV5-1, with 9 bases that match TRBD1. In germline, CDR1 is SGHRS, CDR2 YFSETQ. This CDR3 comprises 15 residues. The J segment lost 9 bases and the V segment lost 0 bases, leaving 7 bases of the junction unmatched.

Points on this clonotype: A much larger clonotype is one base distant, so this may be a read error. The V call is TRBV29-1, the J call TRBJ1-1, with D possibly TRBD1 on 5 matching bases. The CDR3 has 13 residues. CDR1 SQVTM and CDR2 ANQGSEA come from the germline V gene. CDR3 sequence: CGVEAGQRTEAFF. CDR3 nucleotide sequence: TGCGGCGTTGAGGCAGGGCAGAGGACTGAAGCTTTCTTT.

There are a few counts of this clonotype. The CDR3 protein is CASSYLEESSYEQYF. The CDR3 nucleotides read TGTGCCAGCAGTTATCTGGAAGAAAGTTCCTACGAGCAGTACTTC. The chain recombines TRBV6-2 or TRBV6-3 with TRBJ2-4, with D hard to call. Matching the DNA end better, TRBJ2-7 makes the J call doubtful. CDR1 MNHEY and CDR2 SVGEGT come from the germline V gene. The CDR3 runs to 15 residues.

The chain combines TRBV5-1 with TRBJ2-7; unclear D gene. Germline V lookup: CDR1 SGHRS, CDR2 YFSETQ. Trimming stripped 0 bases from V and 2 bases from J, with 12 bases between. The CDR3 contains 15 residues. CDR3 DNA: TGCGCCAGCAGCTTGGTGCCAGGAGAAACCTACGAGCAGTACTTC. This gives the protein CASSLVPGETYEQYF.